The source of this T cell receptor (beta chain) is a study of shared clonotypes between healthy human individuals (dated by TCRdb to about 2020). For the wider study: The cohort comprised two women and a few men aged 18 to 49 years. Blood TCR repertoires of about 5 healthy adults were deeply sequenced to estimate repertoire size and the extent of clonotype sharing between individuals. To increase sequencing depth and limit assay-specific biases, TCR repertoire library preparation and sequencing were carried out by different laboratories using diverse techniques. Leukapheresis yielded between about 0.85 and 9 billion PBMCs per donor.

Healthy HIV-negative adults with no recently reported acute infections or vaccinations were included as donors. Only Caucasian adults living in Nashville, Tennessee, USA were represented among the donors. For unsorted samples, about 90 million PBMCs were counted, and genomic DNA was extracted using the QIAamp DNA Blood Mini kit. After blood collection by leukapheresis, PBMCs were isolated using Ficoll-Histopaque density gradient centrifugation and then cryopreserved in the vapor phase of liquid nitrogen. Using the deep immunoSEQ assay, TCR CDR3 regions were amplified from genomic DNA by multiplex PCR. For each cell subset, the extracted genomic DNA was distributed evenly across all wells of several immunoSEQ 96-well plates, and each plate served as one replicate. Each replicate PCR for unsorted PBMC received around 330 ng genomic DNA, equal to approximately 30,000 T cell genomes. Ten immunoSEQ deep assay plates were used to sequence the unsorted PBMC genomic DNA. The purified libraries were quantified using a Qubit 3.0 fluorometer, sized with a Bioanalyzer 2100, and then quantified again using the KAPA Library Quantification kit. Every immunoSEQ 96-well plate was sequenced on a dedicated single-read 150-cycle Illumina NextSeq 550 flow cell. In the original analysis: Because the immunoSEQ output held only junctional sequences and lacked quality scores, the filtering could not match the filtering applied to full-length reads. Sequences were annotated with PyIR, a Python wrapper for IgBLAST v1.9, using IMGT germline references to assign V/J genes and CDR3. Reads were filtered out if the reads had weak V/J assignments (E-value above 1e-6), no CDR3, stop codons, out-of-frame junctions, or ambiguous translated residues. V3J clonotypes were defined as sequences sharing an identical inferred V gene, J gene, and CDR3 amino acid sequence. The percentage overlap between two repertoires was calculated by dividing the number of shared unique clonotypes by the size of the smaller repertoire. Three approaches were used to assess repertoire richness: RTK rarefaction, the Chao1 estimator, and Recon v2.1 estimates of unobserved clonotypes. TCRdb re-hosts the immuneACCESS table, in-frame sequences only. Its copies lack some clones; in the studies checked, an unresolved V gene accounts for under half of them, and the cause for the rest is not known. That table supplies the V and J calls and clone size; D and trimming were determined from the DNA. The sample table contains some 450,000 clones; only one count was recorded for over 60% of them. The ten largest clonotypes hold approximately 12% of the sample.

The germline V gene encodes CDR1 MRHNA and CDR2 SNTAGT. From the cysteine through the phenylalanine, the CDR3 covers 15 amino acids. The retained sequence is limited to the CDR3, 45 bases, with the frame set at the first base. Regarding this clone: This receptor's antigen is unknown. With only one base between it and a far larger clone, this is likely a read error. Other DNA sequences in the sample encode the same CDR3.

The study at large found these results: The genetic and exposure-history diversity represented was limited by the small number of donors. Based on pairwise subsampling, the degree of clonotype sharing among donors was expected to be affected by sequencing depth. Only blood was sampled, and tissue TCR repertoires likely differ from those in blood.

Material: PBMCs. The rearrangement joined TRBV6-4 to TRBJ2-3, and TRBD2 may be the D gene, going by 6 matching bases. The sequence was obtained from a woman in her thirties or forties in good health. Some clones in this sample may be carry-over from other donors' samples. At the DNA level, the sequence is TGTGCCAGCAGTGTACGGGCGGGAACGGGAGATACGCAGTATTTC. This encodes CASSVRAGTGDTQYF.